This T cell receptor (beta chain) was observed in a study of early T cells in non-severe SARS-CoV-2 infection. Study information: Bulk RNA from unsorted whole blood was sequenced; chains were unpaired. General study results and limits: In VDJdb matching, anti-spike CD8 responses were favored while private and CD4 specificities went missing.

This clonotype was counted at least ten times. Its target is not known. One end of the junction does not line up with germline, which may come from a read error. cDNA molecules, individually, were tagged with unique molecular identifiers. TCRdb processed the 5' RACE reads anew with MiXCR; each CDR3 protein has one entry. The sample holds nearly 110,000 distinct CDR3 sequences, 11% seen once. The CDR3 runs to 14 residues. Germline V gene lookup returns CDR1 DFQATT and CDR2 SNEGSKA (reference sequence). This receptor was taken from an adult who was a healthcare worker with PCR-confirmed SARS-CoV-2 infection or an uninfected control (not recorded which). The rearrangement links TRBV20-1 to TRBJ1-5; a weak D match, TRBD1 (5 bases). The sequencing input was whole blood. CDR3 residues: CSVRQGTPNQPQHF. In DNA form, the CDR3 reads TGCAGTGTTAGACAAGGGACTCCAAATCAGCCCCAGCATTTT.